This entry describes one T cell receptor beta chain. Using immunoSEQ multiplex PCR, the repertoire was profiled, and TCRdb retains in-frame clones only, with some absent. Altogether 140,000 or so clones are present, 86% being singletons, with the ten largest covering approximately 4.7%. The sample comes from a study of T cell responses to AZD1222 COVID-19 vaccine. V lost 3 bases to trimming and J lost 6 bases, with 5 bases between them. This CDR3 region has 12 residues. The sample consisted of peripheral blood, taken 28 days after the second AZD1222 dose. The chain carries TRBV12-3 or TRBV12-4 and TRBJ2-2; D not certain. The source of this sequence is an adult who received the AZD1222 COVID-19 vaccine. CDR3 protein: CASSFGSGELFF. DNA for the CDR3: TGTGCCAGCAGTTTTGGCTCCGGGGAGCTGTTTTTT.